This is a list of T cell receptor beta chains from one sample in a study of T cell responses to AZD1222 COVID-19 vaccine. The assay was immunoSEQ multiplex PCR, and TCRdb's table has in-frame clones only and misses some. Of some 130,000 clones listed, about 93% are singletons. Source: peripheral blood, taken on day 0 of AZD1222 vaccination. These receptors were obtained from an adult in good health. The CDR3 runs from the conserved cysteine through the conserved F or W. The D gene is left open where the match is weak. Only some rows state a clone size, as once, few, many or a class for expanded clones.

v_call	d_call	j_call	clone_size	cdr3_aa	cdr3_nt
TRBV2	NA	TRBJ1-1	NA	CASSEVRGNTEAFF	TGTGCCAGCAGTGAAGTCAGGGGAAACACTGAAGCTTTCTTT
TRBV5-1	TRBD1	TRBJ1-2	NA	CASSLVGSRDSGRGGYTF	TGCGCCAGCAGCCTCGTTGGGAGCAGGGACAGCGGCCGGGGTGGCTACACCTTC
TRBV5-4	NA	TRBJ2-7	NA	CASSFGGFPYEQYF	TGTGCCAGCAGCTTCGGGGGATTCCCCTACGAGCAGTACTTC
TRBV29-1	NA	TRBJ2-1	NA	CSVEGRYNEQFF	TGCAGCGTTGAGGGCCGGTACAATGAGCAGTTCTTC
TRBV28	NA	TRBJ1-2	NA	CASSLPPYGYTF	TGTGCCAGCAGCTTACCCCCTTATGGCTACACCTTC
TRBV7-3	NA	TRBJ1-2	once	CASSLPQNYGYTF	TGTGCCAGCAGCTTACCACAAAACTATGGCTACACCTTC
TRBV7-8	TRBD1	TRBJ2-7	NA	CASSPDRDEQYF	TGTGCCAGCAGCCCCGACAGGGACGAGCAGTACTTC
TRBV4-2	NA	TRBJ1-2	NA	CASSRLGREADYGYTF	TGTGCCAGCAGCCGCCTTGGGAGGGAAGCGGACTATGGCTACACCTTC
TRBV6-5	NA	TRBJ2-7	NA	CASQRDSPYEQYF	TGTGCCAGCCAGCGGGACAGTCCCTACGAGCAGTACTTC
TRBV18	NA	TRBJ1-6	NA	CASSPQGSSYNSPLHF	TGTGCCAGCTCACCCCAGGGGAGCTCCTATAATTCACCCCTCCACTTT
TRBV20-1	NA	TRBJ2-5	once	CSASQGMEETQYF	TGCAGTGCTAGTCAGGGTATGGAAGAGACCCAGTACTTC
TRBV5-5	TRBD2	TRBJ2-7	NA	CASSSGWTSGGEEQYF	TGTGCCAGCAGCTCGGGATGGACTAGCGGGGGGGAAGAGCAGTACTTC
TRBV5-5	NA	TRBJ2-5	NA	CASSLQHQETQYF	TGTGCCAGCAGCTTGCAGCACCAAGAGACCCAGTACTTC
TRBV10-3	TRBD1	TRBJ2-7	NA	CAIGTGDRDEQYF	TGTGCCATCGGGACAGGGGATAGGGACGAGCAGTACTTC
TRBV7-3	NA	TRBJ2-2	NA	CASSLIGDLNTGELFF	TGTGCCAGCAGCTTAATAGGAGACTTGAACACCGGGGAGCTGTTTTTT